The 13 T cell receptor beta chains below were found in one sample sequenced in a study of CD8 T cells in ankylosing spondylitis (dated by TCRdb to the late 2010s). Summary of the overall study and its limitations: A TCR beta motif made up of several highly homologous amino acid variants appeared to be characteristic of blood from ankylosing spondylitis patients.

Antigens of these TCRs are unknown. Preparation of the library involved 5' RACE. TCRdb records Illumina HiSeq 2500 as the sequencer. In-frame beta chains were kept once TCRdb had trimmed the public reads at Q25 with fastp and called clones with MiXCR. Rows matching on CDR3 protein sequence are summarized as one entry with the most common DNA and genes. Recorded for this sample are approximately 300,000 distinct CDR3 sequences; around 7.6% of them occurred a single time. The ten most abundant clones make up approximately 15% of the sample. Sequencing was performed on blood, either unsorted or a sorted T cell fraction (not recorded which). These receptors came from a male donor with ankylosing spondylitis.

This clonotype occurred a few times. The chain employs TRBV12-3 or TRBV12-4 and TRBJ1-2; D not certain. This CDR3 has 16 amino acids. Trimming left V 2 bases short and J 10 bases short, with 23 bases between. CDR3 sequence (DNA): TGTGCCAGCAGTTTAACTGGGGTAGGACCCCCCCGGGACTACACCTTC. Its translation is CASSLTGVGPPRDYTF.

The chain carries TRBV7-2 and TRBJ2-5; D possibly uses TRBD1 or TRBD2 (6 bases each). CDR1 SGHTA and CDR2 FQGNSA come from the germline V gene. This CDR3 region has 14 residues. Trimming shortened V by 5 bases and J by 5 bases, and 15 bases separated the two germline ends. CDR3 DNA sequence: TGTGCCAGCAGCCCGACCCGGGGGCGGGAGACCCAGTACTTC. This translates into CASSPTRGRETQYF.

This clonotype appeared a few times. CDR3 sequence reads: CASSGGLVEQYF. In DNA, the CDR3 is TGTGCCAGCAGTGGCGGACTAGTCGAGCAGTACTTC. This sequence joins TRBV6-2 or TRBV6-3 and TRBJ2-7; 7 nucleotides agree with TRBD2. CDR1 and CDR2 from the germline V gene are MNHEY and SVGEGT. The CDR3 has 12 amino acids. V shed 5 bases and J 6 bases; nucleotides not matched to a gene: 4.

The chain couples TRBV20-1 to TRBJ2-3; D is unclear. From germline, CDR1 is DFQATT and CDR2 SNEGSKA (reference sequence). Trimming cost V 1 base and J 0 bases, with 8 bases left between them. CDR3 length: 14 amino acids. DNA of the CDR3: TGCAGTGCTAGAGGGTGGCCTAGCACAGATACGCAGTATTTT. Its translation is CSARGWPSTDTQYF.

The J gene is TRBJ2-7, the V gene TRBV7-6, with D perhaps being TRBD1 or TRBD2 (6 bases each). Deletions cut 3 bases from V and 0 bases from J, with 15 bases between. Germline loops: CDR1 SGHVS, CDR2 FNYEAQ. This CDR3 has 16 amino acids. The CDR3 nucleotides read TGTGCCAGCAGCTTGCCTCGGGGGCCAAGCTCCTACGAGCAGTACTTC. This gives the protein CASSLPRGPSSYEQYF.

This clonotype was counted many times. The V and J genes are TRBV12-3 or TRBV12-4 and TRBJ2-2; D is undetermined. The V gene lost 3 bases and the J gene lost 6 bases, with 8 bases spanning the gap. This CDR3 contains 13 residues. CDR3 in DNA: TGTGCCAGCAGTTTTTATTCCTCCGGGGAGCTGTTTTTT. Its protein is CASSFYSSGELFF.

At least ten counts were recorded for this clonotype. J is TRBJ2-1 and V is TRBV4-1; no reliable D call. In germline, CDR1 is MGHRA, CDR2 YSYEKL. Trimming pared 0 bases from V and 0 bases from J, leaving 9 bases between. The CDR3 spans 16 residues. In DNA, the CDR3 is TGCGCCAGCAGCCAAGAGATCGGAAGCTCCTACAATGAGCAGTTCTTC. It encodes CASSQEIGSSYNEQFF.

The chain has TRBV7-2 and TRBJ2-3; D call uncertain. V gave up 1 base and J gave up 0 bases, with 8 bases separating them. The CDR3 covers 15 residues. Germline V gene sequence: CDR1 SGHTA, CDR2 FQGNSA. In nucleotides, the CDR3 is TGTGCCAGCAGCTTAGTTTCGGATAGCACAGATACGCAGTATTTT. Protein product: CASSLVSDSTDTQYF.

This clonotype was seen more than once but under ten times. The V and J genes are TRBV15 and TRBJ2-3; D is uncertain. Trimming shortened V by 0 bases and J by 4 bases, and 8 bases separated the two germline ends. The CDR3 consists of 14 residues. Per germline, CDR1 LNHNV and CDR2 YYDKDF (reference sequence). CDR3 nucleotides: TGTGCCACCAGCAGAGACTACAGCTCAGATACGCAGTATTTT. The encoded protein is CATSRDYSSDTQYF.

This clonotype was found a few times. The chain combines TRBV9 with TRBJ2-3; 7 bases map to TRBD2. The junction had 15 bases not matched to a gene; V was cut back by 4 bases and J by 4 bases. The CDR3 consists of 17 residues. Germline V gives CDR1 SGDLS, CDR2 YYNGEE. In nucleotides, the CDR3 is TGTGCCAGCAGCCTAAGAACTAGCGCCCAGAGACCAGATACGCAGTATTTT. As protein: CASSLRTSAQRPDTQYF. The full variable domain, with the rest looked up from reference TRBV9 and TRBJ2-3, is DSGVTQTPKHLITATGQRVTLRCSPRSGDLSVYWYQQSLDQGLQFLIQYYNGEERAKGNILERFSAQQFPDLHSELNLSSLELGDSALYFCASSLRTSAQRPDTQYFGPGTRLTVL.

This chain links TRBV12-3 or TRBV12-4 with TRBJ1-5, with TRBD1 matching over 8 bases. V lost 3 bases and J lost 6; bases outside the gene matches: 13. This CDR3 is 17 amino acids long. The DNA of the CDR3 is TGTGCCAGCAGTTTTCGGACAGGGACCCCTGCTCCTCAGCCCCAGCATTTT. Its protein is CASSFRTGTPAPQPQHF.

In DNA form, the CDR3 reads TGTGCCACCAGTGACACAGGGCAAGAGACCCAGTACTTC. This encodes CATSDTGQETQYF. This chain connects TRBV24-1 to TRBJ2-5; D is perhaps TRBD1 (6 bases). CDR1 is KGHDR, CDR2 SFDVKD, per germline. The V and J ends lost 4 bases and 2 bases respectively, with 7 bases between them. This CDR3 is built from 13 residues.

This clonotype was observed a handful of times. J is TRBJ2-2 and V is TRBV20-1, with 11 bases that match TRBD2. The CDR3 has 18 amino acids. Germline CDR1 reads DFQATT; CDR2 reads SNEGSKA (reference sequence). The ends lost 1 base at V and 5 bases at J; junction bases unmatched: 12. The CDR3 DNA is TGCAGTGCTAGAGCGACTAGCGGGACAGGAGTTTATACCGGGGAGCTGTTTTTT. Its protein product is CSARATSGTGVYTGELFF.